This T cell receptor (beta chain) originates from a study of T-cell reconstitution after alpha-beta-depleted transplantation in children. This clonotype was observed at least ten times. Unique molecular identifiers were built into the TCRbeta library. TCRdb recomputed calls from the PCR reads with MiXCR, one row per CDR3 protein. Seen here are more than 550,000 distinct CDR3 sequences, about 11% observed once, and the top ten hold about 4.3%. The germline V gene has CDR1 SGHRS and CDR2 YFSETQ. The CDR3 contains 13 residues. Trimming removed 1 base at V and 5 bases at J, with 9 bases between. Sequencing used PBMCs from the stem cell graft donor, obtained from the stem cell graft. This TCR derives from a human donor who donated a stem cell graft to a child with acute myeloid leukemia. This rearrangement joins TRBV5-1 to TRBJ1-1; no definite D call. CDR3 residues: CASSLLSETEAFF. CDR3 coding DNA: TGCGCCAGCAGCTTGTTGTCGGAAACTGAAGCTTTCTTT. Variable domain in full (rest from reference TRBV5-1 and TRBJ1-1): KAGVTQTPRYLIKTRGQQVTLSCSPISGHRSVSWYQQTPGQGLQFLFEYFSETQRNKGNFPGRFSGRQFSNSRSEMNVSTLELGDSALYLCASSLLSETEAFFGQGTRLTVV.